Detailed here is one T cell receptor beta chain. This sample was taken from a study of blood T cell repertoires in COVID-19. Study information: COVID-19 samples collected from the United States, Italy and Spain covered acute and convalescent phases.

The germline V gene encodes CDR1 ENHRY and CDR2 SYGVKD. The CDR3 length is 16 residues. V was pared by 2 bases and J by 4 bases, with 7 bases of the junction left unmatched. The method was immunoSEQ multiplex PCR; TCRdb's version includes in-frame clones alone and lacks a portion of them. The profile shows just over 350,000 clones, roughly 87% of them singletons. The sequenced material came from PBMCs or T cells enriched from blood (not recorded which). The TCR was taken from a woman in her twenties or thirties who had recovered from COVID-19. V and J are TRBV10-3 and TRBJ2-3; 9 bases agree with TRBD2. In DNA form, the CDR3 reads TGTGCCATCAGTGAGAAGGCGGGGGGGTTCGCAGATACGCAGTATTTT. Encoded protein: CAISEKAGGFADTQYF.